Listed below are T cell receptor beta chains from one sample, sequenced in a study of T cell responses to AZD1222 COVID-19 vaccine. Clones were sequenced by immunoSEQ multiplex PCR, and TCRdb holds only the in-frame ones, with some missing. The table lists approximately 130,000 clones, 93% of them singletons. Sequencing was performed on peripheral blood, taken on day 0 of AZD1222 vaccination. The receptors originated from an adult in good health. Each CDR3 is given with its conserved first and last residue. Each record gives: clone size, V gene, D gene, J gene, CDR3 protein, CDR3 DNA. The D gene is left open where the match is weak. The size entry is marked missing in some rows and otherwise reads once, few, many or a size class.

few	TRBV9	NA	TRBJ1-1	CASSQQVNTEAFF	TGTGCCAGCAGCCAGCAGGTGAACACTGAAGCTTTCTTT
NA	TRBV5-1	NA	TRBJ2-1	CASSLDGTDNEQFF	TGCGCCAGCAGCTTGGACGGAACCGACAATGAGCAGTTCTTC
once	TRBV28	NA	TRBJ2-7	CASTLAGFEQYF	TGTGCCAGTACACTGGCAGGGTTCGAGCAGTACTTC
NA	TRBV5-1	NA	TRBJ1-4	CASSLAGDYATNEKLFF	TGCGCCAGCAGCTTGGCTGGGGACTATGCAACTAATGAAAAACTGTTTTTT
NA	TRBV5-1	NA	TRBJ1-1	CASGEARGTEAFF	TGCGCCAGCGGCGAGGCCCGGGGCACTGAAGCTTTCTTT
NA	TRBV5-1	NA	TRBJ2-5	CASSLGQGGGETQYF	TGCGCCAGCAGCTTGGGTCAGGGAGGGGGAGAGACCCAGTACTTC
NA	TRBV4-3	NA	TRBJ1-4	CASSQGGPGKKLFF	TGCGCCAGCAGCCAAGGGGGCCCCGGGAAAAAACTGTTTTTT
NA	TRBV7-2	NA	TRBJ2-5	CASSKNSPSRETQYF	TGTGCCAGCAGCAAAAACTCCCCTAGTCGAGAGACCCAGTACTTC
NA	TRBV28	NA	TRBJ2-1	CASRASSSYNEQFF	TGTGCCAGCAGGGCTTCCAGCTCCTACAATGAGCAGTTCTTC
NA	TRBV6-6	TRBD2	TRBJ2-2	CASRGTSGNTGELFF	TGTGCCAGCAGGGGGACTAGCGGGAACACCGGGGAGCTGTTTTTT
NA	TRBV19	TRBD2	TRBJ2-2	CASSGRLAVNTGELFF	TGTGCCAGTAGTGGGAGACTAGCGGTGAACACCGGGGAGCTGTTTTTT
NA	TRBV9	TRBD1	TRBJ1-4	CASSVGQGSEKLFF	TGTGCCAGCAGCGTTGGACAGGGCTCAGAAAAACTGTTTTTT
NA	TRBV27	NA	TRBJ1-1	CASSTQPGTEAFF	TGTGCCAGCAGCACCCAACCGGGCACTGAAGCTTTCTTT
NA	TRBV9	NA	TRBJ1-1	CASSVVRRGGRYTEAFF	TGTGCCAGCAGCGTAGTTAGGAGAGGGGGGCGGTACACTGAAGCTTTCTTT
NA	TRBV19	NA	TRBJ1-1	CASSIAARGTMNTEAFF	TGTGCCAGTAGTATAGCCGCCAGGGGAACAATGAACACTGAAGCTTTCTTT
NA	TRBV28	NA	TRBJ2-5	CASSSLHTGETQYF	TGTGCCAGCAGTTCCCTCCACACGGGAGAGACCCAGTACTTC
NA	TRBV2	NA	TRBJ2-1	CASSEYQLADEQFF	TGTGCCAGCAGTGAATACCAACTAGCAGATGAGCAGTTCTTC
NA	TRBV15	NA	TRBJ1-5	CATSRGGRDSNQPQHF	TGTGCCACCAGCAGAGGAGGCAGGGATAGCAATCAGCCCCAGCATTTT
NA	TRBV9	TRBD2	TRBJ2-7	CASSATSGSYEQYF	TGTGCCAGCAGCGCGACTAGCGGGAGCTACGAGCAGTACTTC
NA	TRBV25-1	NA	TRBJ1-3	CASRTVSGNTIYF	TGTGCCAGCAGGACGGTCTCTGGAAACACCATATATTTT
NA	TRBV4-1	NA	TRBJ2-2	CASSPGLRGPTGELFF	TGCGCCAGCAGCCCAGGACTTAGGGGTCCCACCGGGGAGCTGTTTTTT
NA	TRBV10-3	TRBD1	TRBJ2-1	CAIRPTGGHEQFF	TGTGCCATCAGGCCGACAGGGGGTCATGAGCAGTTCTTC
NA	TRBV28	NA	TRBJ1-1	CASSPPLGDTEAFF	TGTGCCAGCAGTCCCCCCCTCGGGGACACTGAAGCTTTCTTT
NA	TRBV9	NA	TRBJ1-3	CASSPLTEGSGNTIYF	TGTGCCAGCAGCCCCCTGACGGAGGGGTCTGGAAACACCATATATTTT
NA	TRBV7-2	NA	TRBJ2-1	CASSPRVYNEQFF	TGTGCCAGCAGCCCTCGGGTGTACAATGAGCAGTTCTTC
NA	TRBV4-3	TRBD2	TRBJ2-1	CASSQAPAGPLNEQFF	TGCGCCAGCAGCCAAGCTCCAGCGGGACCTCTCAATGAGCAGTTCTTC
once	TRBV4-2	NA	TRBJ2-5	CASSQDKGGETQYF	TGTGCCAGCAGCCAAGATAAAGGAGGAGAGACCCAGTACTTC
NA	TRBV7-8	NA	TRBJ2-1	CASSLALLYNEQFF	TGTGCCAGCAGCTTAGCACTCCTCTACAATGAGCAGTTCTTC